Listed here is a single T cell receptor beta chain. CDR1 is MNHNY and CDR2 is SVGAGI in the germline V gene (reference sequence). The CDR3 spans 14 residues. Trimming shortened V by 6 bases and J by 0 bases, and 9 bases separated the two germline ends. The data belong to a study of T cell responses to AZD1222 COVID-19 vaccine. The repertoire was sequenced with immunoSEQ multiplex PCR; TCRdb's copy has only in-frame clones and lacks some. The sample shows 150,000 to 250,000 clones, 85% to 95% of them seen only once. The sequences come from peripheral blood, collected 28 days after the second AZD1222 dose. The receptor's source is an adult who received the AZD1222 COVID-19 vaccine. The rearrangement links TRBV6-6 to TRBJ1-5; the D is unclear. The CDR3 region has the DNA TGTGCCAGCAGCACTCGAGATAGCAATCAGCCCCAGCATTTT. Translation gives CASSTRDSNQPQHF.